The 16 T cell receptor beta chains given below trace back to one sample, sequenced in a study of yellow fever vaccine responses in identical twins. TCRdb fed the RT-PCR reads into MiXCR, producing one record per CDR3 protein. Of under 3,000 distinct CDR3 sequences in the sample, around 90% were seen once. Sequenced here: T cells from blood (PBMCs), unsorted or a sorted subset (not recorded which), sampled before or after yellow fever vaccination (not recorded which). These receptor sequences come from a female donor who received the yellow fever vaccine.

V and J are TRBV10-3 and TRBJ1-1; TRBD1 matches 7 bases. Unmatched junction bases numbered 9, after V lost 5 bases and J lost 0 bases. Germline CDR1 reads ENHRY; CDR2 reads SYGVKD. The CDR3 is made up of 16 amino acids. The CDR3: CAISFRQGEVNTEAFF. CDR3 bases: TGTGCCATCAGTTTCCGTCAGGGGGAAGTGAACACTGAAGCTTTCTTT.

The V call is TRBV15, the J call TRBJ2-1; possible D gene TRBD2, 5 bases. This CDR3 has 14 amino acids. V was shortened by 1 base and J by 3 bases, with 7 bases between the two germline ends. Germline CDR1 reads LNHNV; CDR2 reads YYDKDF (reference sequence). CDR3 sequence: CATSRGRDYNEQFF. Written as DNA, the CDR3 is TGTGCCACCAGCAGAGGACGGGACTACAATGAGCAGTTCTTC.

This clonotype was observed once. The chain combines TRBV28 with TRBJ2-2; no definite D call. Trimming shortened V by 3 bases and J by 4 bases, and 18 bases separated the two germline ends. Germline CDR1 and CDR2: MDHEN and SYDVKM. This CDR3 is 17 amino acids long. CDR3 amino acids: CASSFLDPSRVTGELFF. The CDR3 DNA reads TGTGCCAGCAGTTTTTTGGACCCCAGCCGGGTCACCGGGGAGCTGTTTTTT.

V usage is TRBV4-2 and J usage is TRBJ2-5; D is ambiguous. Trimming pared 1 base from V and 3 bases from J, leaving 6 bases between. CDR1 and CDR2 (germline): LGHNA, YNFKEQ. This CDR3 is built from 13 residues. The chain's CDR3 is CASSQVGEETQYF. The CDR3 region has the DNA TGTGCCAGCAGCCAAGTTGGGGAAGAGACCCAGTACTTC.

The chain joins TRBV5-8 to TRBJ2-1; D not certain. Germline V gene data show CDR1 as SGHTS and CDR2 as YDEGEE. The V gene lost 2 bases and the J gene lost 0 bases, with 9 bases spanning the gap. The CDR3 spans 15 residues. The CDR3 region has the DNA TGTGCCAGCAGCTTTATTAAAAACTCCTACAATGAGCAGTTCTTC. Residues: CASSFIKNSYNEQFF. Full variable domain (rest looked up from reference TRBV5-8 and TRBJ2-1): EAGVTQSPTHLIKTRGQQATLRCSPISGHTSVYWYQQALGLGLQFLLWYDEGEERNRGNFPPRFSGRQFPNYSSELNVNALELEDSALYLCASSFIKNSYNEQFFGPGTRLTVL.

The chain uses TRBV29-1 and TRBJ2-5; TRBD2 aligns across 12 bases. Per germline, CDR1 SQVTM and CDR2 ANQGSEA. V shed 7 bases, J shed 4 bases, and the junction held 4 bases outside the gene matches. This CDR3 is 13 amino acids long. CDR3: CSATTSGRETQYF. The DNA for the CDR3 is TGCAGCGCTACGACTAGCGGGAGAGAGACCCAGTACTTC. The complete variable domain, with remaining parts taken from reference TRBV29-1 and TRBJ2-5, reads SAVISQKPSRDICQRGTSLTIQCQVDSQVTMMFWYRQQPGQSLTLIATANQGSEATYESGFVIDKFPISRPNLTFSTLTVSNMSPEDSSIYLCSATTSGRETQYFGPGTRLLVL.

The chain links TRBV7-9 to TRBJ1-3; D is undetermined. The V end was cut by 3 bases, the J end by 4 bases, with 13 bases between. The CDR3 consists of 15 residues. Germline V gene data show CDR1 as SEHNR and CDR2 as FQNEAQ (reference sequence). As DNA, the CDR3 is TGTGCCAGCAGCTTCAATCGATGGGCGGGAAACACCATATATTTT. It encodes CASSFNRWAGNTIYF.

The rearrangement links TRBV29-1 to TRBJ2-7; D perhaps matches TRBD2 (5 bases). The V gene's germline CDR1 is SQVTM and CDR2 ANQGSEA. The CDR3 contains 14 residues. V gave up 4 bases and J gave up 7 bases, with 20 bases separating them. The CDR3 region is CSVVIGLGWREQYF. The CDR3 nucleotides read TGCAGCGTTGTAATCGGGCTAGGGTGGAGGGAGCAGTACTTC.

The rearrangement uses TRBV18 and TRBJ1-4; 9 nucleotides match TRBD1. CDR1 KGHSH and CDR2 LQKENI come from the germline V gene. With V trimmed by 6 bases and J by 0 bases, 8 bases remained unmatched. CDR3 length: 17 residues. CDR3 coding DNA: TGTGCCAGCTCTCCAATCGGACAGGGGCCAACTAATGAAAAACTGTTTTTT. The encoded protein is CASSPIGQGPTNEKLFF.

The chain carries TRBV11-3 and TRBJ2-1; D might be TRBD2 (7 bases). CDR3 size: 15 residues. With 1 base removed from V and 8 bases from J, the gap between germline ends came to 15 bases. The germline V gene encodes CDR1 SGHNT and CDR2 YENEEA. Here the CDR3 reads CASSLGLAEGDEQFF. CDR3 sequence (DNA): TGTGCCAGCAGCTTAGGGCTAGCGGAGGGGGATGAGCAGTTCTTC.

This clonotype is a singleton in its sample. V is TRBV2 and J is TRBJ2-5; 12 nucleotides align to TRBD2. This CDR3 has 16 residues. The trim removed 2 bases at V and 5 bases at J, leaving 6 bases unmatched. Germline V gene lookup returns CDR1 SNHLY and CDR2 FYNNEI. DNA for the CDR3: TGTGCCAGCAGTGAACGGACTAGCGGGACGGTGGAGACCCAGTACTTC. Amino acids: CASSERTSGTVETQYF.

The chain recombines TRBV18 with TRBJ2-7, with D tentatively TRBD1 or TRBD2 (5 bases each). V lost 4 bases, J lost 1 base, and 11 bases lay in between. The CDR3 extends over 14 amino acids. From germline, CDR1 is KGHSH and CDR2 LQKENI. This chain's CDR3 is CASSQGTVSYEQYF. In DNA form, the CDR3 reads TGTGCCAGCTCACAAGGGACCGTATCCTACGAGCAGTACTTC.

The chain recombines TRBV11-3 with TRBJ2-5, with D possibly TRBD1 on 6 matching bases. CDR1 and CDR2 from the germline V gene are SGHNT and YENEEA. The CDR3 totals 16 residues. V was trimmed by 3 bases and J by 0 bases, leaving 14 bases between them. CDR3 protein: CASSFTLRDNQETQYF. CDR3 nucleotides: TGTGCCAGCAGCTTTACCCTACGGGACAACCAAGAGACCCAGTACTTC.

The chain uses TRBV11-3 and TRBJ2-1; TRBD2 aligns across 7 bases. Germline V lookup: CDR1 SGHNT, CDR2 YENEEA. J gave up 14 bases and V 1 base, and 14 bases lay outside the gene matches. The CDR3 runs 15 residues. For the CDR3, the DNA is TGTGCCAGCAGCTTAGCCCGTATGGGTGCGGGAGACAAGTTCTTC. It codes for CASSLARMGAGDKFF.

The rearrangement joins TRBV10-3 to TRBJ1-4, with a weak D call TRBD1 (6 bases). Germline CDR1 reads ENHRY; CDR2 reads SYGVKD. The CDR3 has 13 amino acids. V gave up 6 bases and J gave up 8 bases, with 13 bases separating them. The CDR3 sequence is CAISLGGNEKLFF. The CDR3 DNA is TGTGCCATCAGCCTAGGGGGAAACGAAAAACTGTTTTTT.

This clonotype showed up just once. The V and J genes are TRBV27 and TRBJ1-5, with TRBD1 matching over 8 bases. This CDR3 is built from 14 residues. Germline-derived CDR1 and CDR2 are MNHEY and SMNVEV (reference sequence). With 4 bases clipped from V and 7 bases from J, the junction kept 6 bases outside the gene matches. The CDR3 reads CASSSGQGGQPQHF. CDR3 DNA: TGTGCCAGCAGTTCCGGACAGGGCGGACAGCCCCAGCATTTT.